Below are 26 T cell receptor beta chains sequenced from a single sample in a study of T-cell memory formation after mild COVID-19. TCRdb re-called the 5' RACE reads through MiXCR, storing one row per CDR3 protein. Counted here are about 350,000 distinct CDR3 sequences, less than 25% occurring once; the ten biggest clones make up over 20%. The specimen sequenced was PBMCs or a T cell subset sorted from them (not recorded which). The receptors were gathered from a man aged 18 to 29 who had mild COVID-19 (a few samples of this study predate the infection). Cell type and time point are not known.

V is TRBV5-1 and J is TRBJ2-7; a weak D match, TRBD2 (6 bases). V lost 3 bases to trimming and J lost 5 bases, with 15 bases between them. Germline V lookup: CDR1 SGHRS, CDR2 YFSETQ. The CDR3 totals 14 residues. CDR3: CASSSPETGDEQYF. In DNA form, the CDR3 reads TGCGCCAGCAGCTCCCCCGAGACGGGGGACGAGCAGTACTTC.

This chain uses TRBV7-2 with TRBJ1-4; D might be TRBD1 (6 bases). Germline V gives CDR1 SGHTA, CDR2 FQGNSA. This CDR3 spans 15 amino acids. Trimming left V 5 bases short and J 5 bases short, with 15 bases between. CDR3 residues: CASSPLGGANEKLFF. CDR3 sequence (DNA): TGTGCCAGCAGCCCTCTCGGGGGCGCGAATGAAAAACTGTTTTTT.

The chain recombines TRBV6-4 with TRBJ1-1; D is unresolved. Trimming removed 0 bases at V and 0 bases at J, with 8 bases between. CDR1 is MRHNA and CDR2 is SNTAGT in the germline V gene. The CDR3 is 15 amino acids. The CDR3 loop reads CASSDSERMNTEAFF. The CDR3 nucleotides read TGTGCCAGCAGTGACTCCGAGAGAATGAACACTGAAGCTTTCTTT.

The CDR3 is CATSDLPVAGSTDTQYF. CDR3 DNA: TGTGCCACCAGTGATTTGCCGGTAGCGGGGAGCACAGATACGCAGTATTTT. This chain links TRBV24-1 with TRBJ2-3; TRBD2 matches 8 bases. CDR1 KGHDR and CDR2 SFDVKD come from the germline V gene. CDR3 length equals 17 residues. The V segment lost 0 bases and the J segment 0 bases; nucleotides outside the gene matches: 4.

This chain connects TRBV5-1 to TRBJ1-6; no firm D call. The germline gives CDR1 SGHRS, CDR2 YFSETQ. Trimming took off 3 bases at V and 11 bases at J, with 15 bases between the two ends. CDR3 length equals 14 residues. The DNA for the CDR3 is TGCGCCAGCAGCTCTTCAGACGGGTCCCCACCCCTCCACTTT. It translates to CASSSSDGSPPLHF.

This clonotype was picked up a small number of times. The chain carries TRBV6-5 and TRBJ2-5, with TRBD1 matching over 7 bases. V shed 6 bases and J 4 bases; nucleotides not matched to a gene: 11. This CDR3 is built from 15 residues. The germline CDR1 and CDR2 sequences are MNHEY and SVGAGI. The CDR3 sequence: CASSHHDRDRETQYF. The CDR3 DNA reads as TGTGCCAGCAGCCACCATGACAGGGACCGAGAGACCCAGTACTTC.

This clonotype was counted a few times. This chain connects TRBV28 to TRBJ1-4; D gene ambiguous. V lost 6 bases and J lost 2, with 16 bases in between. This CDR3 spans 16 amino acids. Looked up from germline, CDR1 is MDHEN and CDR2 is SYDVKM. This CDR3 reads CASSIGPSLTNEKLFF. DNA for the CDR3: TGTGCCAGCAGCATCGGACCCTCGTTGACTAATGAAAAACTGTTTTTT.

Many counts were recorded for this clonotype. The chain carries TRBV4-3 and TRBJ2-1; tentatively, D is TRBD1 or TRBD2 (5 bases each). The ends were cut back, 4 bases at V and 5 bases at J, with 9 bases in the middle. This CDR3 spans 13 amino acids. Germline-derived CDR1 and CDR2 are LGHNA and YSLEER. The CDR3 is CASSLGPNNEQFF. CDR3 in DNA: TGCGCCAGCAGCCTGGGACCAAACAATGAGCAGTTCTTC.

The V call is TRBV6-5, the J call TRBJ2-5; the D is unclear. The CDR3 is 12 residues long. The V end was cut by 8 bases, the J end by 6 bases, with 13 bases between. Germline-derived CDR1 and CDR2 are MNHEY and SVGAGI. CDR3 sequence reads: CASRPPEQTQYF. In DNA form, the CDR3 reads TGTGCCAGCCGACCCCCCGAGCAGACCCAGTACTTC.

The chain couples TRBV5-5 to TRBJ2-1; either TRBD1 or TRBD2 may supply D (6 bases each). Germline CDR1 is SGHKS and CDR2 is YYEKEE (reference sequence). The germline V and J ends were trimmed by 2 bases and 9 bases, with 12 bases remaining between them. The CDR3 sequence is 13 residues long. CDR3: CASSLDRRGEQFF. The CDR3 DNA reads TGTGCCAGCAGCTTAGACAGGCGGGGTGAGCAGTTCTTC. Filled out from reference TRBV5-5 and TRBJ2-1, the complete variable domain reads DAGVTQSPTHLIKTRGQQVTLRCSPISGHKSVSWYQQVLGQGPQFIFQYYEKEERGRGNFPDRFSARQFPNYSSELNVNALLLGDSALYLCASSLDRRGEQFFGPGTRLTVL.

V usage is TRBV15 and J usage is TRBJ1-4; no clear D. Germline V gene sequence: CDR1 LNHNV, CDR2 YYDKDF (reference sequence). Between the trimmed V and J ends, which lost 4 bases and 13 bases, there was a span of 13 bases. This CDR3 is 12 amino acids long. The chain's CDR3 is CATSTNRGPLFF. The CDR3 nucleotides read TGTGCCACCAGCACAAATCGGGGTCCACTGTTTTTT.

CDR3 sequence: CASSLYPSGGNTEAFF. The CDR3 DNA sequence: TGTGCCAGCAGTTTATATCCGTCAGGGGGTAACACTGAAGCTTTCTTT. The gene calls are TRBV12-3 or TRBV12-4 and TRBJ1-1, with 7 nucleotides matching TRBD1. The CDR3 length is 16 residues. Trimming removed 2 bases from V and 2 bases from J; junction bases left unmatched: 8.

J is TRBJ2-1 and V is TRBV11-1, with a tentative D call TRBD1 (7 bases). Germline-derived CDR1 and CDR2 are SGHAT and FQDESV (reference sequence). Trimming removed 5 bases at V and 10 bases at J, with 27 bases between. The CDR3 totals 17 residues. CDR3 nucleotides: TGTGCCAGCAGCCTCAGTCGTGCGTCAGGGGGGAATGAGGAGCAGTTCTTC. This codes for CASSLSRASGGNEEQFF. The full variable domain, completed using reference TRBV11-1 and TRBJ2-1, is EAEVAQSPRYKITEKSQAVAFWCDPISGHATLYWYRQILGQGPELLVQFQDESVVDDSQLPKDRFSAERLKGVDSTLKIQPAELGDSAMYLCASSLSRASGGNEEQFFGPGTRLTVL.

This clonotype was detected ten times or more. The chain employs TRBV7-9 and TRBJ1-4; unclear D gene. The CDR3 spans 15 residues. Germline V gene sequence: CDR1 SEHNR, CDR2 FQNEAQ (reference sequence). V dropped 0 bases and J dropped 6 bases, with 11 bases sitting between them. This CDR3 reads CASSLAIAGYEKLFF. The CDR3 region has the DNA TGTGCCAGCAGCTTAGCAATTGCAGGATATGAAAAACTGTTTTTT.

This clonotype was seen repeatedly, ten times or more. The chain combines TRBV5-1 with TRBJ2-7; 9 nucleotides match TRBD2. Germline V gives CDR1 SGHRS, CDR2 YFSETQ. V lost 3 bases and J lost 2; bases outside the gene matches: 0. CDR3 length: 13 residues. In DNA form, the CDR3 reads TGCGCCAGCAGCTCTAGCGGGGCCTACGAGCAGTACTTC. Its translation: CASSSSGAYEQYF.

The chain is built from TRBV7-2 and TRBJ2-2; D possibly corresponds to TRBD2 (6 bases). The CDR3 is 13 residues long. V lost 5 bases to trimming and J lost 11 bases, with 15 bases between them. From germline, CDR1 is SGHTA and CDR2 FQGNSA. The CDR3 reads CASSAGPTSELFF. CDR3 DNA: TGTGCCAGCAGCGCGGGACCGACCAGTGAGCTGTTTTTT.

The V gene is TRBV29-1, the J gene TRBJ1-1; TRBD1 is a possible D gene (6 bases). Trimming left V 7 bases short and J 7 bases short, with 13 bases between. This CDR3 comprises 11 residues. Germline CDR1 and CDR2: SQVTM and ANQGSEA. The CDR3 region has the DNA TGCAGCGGAACGGACAGCGGTGAAGCTTTCTTT. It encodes CSGTDSGEAFF.

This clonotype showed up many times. This CDR3 reads CASRQNYDYGYTF. In DNA form, the CDR3 reads TGCGCCAGCAGGCAGAATTATGACTATGGCTACACCTTC. The chain combines TRBV5-1 with TRBJ1-2; D uncertain. V shed 5 bases and J shed 3 bases, with 11 bases lying between them. Looked up from germline, CDR1 is SGHRS and CDR2 is YFSETQ. This CDR3 comprises 13 residues.

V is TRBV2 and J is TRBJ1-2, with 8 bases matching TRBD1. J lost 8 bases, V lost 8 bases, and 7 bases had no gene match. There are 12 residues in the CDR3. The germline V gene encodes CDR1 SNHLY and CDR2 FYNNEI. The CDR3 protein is CASGQGGYGYTF. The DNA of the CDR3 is TGTGCCAGCGGACAGGGAGGTTACGGCTACACCTTC.

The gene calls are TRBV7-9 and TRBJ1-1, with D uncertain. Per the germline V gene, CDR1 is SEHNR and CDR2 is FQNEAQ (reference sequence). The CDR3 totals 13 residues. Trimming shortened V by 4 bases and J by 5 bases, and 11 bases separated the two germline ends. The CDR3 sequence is CASSSSGWTEAFF. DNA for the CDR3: TGTGCCAGCAGCTCATCGGGGTGGACTGAAGCTTTCTTT.

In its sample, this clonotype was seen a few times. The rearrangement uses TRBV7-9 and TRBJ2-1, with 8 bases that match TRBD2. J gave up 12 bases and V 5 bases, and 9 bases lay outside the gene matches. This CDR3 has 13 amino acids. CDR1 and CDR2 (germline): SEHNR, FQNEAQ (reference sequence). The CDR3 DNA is TGTGCCAGCAGCCCGGGGGGGATGGGGTGGCAGTTCTTC. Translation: CASSPGGMGWQFF.

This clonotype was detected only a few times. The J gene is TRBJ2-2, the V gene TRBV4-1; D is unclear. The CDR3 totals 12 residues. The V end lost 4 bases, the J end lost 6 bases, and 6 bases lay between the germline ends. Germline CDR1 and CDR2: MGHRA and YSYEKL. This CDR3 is CASSPLSGELFF. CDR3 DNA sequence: TGCGCCAGCAGCCCCCTTTCCGGGGAGCTGTTTTTT.

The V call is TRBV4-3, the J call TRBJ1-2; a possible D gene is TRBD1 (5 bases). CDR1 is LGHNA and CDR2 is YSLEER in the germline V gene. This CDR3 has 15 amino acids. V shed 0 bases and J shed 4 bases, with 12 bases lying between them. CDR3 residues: CASSQDRRDGYGYTF. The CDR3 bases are TGCGCCAGCAGCCAAGATCGAAGGGACGGCTATGGCTACACCTTC.

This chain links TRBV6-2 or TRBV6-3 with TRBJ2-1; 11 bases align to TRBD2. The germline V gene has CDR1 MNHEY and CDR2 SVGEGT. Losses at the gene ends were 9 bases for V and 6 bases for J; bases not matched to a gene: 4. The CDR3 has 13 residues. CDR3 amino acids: CASLAGGPNEQFF. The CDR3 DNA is TGTGCCAGTCTAGCGGGGGGCCCCAATGAGCAGTTCTTC.

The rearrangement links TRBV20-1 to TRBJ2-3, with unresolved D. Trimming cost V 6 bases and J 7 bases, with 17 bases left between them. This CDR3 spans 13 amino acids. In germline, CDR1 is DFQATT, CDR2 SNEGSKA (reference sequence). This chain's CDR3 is CSADLPDGYTQYF. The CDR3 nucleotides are TGCAGTGCGGACCTTCCCGACGGGTATACGCAGTATTTT.

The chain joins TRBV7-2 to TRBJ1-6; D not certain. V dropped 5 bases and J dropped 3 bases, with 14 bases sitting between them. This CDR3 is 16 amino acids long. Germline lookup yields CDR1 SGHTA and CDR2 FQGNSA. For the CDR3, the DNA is TGTGCCAGCAGCCCGTCCTGGACGGTCTATAATTCACCCCTCCACTTT. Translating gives CASSPSWTVYNSPLHF.